These T cell receptor beta chains were read from a single sample in a study of cytomegalovirus exposure and HLA in healthy donors. Sequenced by immunoSEQ multiplex PCR; TCRdb stores in-frame clones only, minus some. The table has some 130,000 clones, approximately 80% seen once. Sequencing was done on a sample of PBMCs. These receptor sequences come from a man aged 25-40 years in good health and CMV-seronegative. Each CDR3 is given with its conserved first and last residue. The order of the fields is CDR3 DNA, CDR3 protein, clone size, J gene, D gene, V gene. The D gene is left open where the match is weak. Clone size is not always given. Where it is, it says once, few, many or a class for expanded clones.

TGCGCCAGCAGCTTCCCCGGGAGCTACGAGCAGTACTTC | CASSFPGSYEQYF | NA | TRBJ2-7 | NA | TRBV5-1
TGTGCCAGCAGGTACACTAGCGGGAGCTCCTACGAGCAGTACTTC | CASRYTSGSSYEQYF | NA | TRBJ2-7 | TRBD2 | TRBV5-6
TGTGCCAGCAAGCCGGGACTAGCGGGCAATGAGCAGTTCTTC | CASKPGLAGNEQFF | NA | TRBJ2-1 | TRBD2 | TRBV28
TGTGCCAGCAGAACTCGGACAGGGCAAGAGACCCAGTACTTC | CASRTRTGQETQYF | NA | TRBJ2-5 | TRBD1 | TRBV27
TGTGCCAGCAAAGGCAGGGAAGGGCCCGGGGGGCTGTTTTTT | CASKGREGPGGLFF | NA | TRBJ2-2 | NA | TRBV7-9
TGTGCCAGTAGTATAGTGTGGACAAGCACAGATACGCAGTATTTT | CASSIVWTSTDTQYF | NA | TRBJ2-3 | NA | TRBV19
TGTGCCAGCAGCTTAGGACAGGGGGATTTGGTACCCTACGAGCAGTACTTC | CASSLGQGDLVPYEQYF | NA | TRBJ2-7 | TRBD1 | TRBV13
TGCGCCAGCAGCTTGTTAGCGGGTGTCGAATATACGCAGTATTTT | CASSLLAGVEYTQYF | few | TRBJ2-3 | TRBD2 | TRBV5-1
TGTGCCAGCAGGGGGACTAGCGGGATTCGGACCGGGGAGCTGTTTTTT | CASRGTSGIRTGELFF | NA | TRBJ2-2 | TRBD2 | TRBV5-6
TGTGCCAGCAGCCCGATCCCGGGGGGCGCGTACGAGCAGTACTTC | CASSPIPGGAYEQYF | once | TRBJ2-7 | NA | TRBV9
TGTGCCAGCAGCTCCAATCCCGGGACAGGGAACCAAGAGACCCAGTACTTC | CASSSNPGTGNQETQYF | NA | TRBJ2-5 | TRBD1 | TRBV9
TGTGCCAGCAGCCCCTCTTTCTTGGAGCAGTTCTTC | CASSPSFLEQFF | NA | TRBJ2-1 | NA | TRBV7-2
TGTGCCAGCAGTGGTAGTGGAACAGTCGCCAAAAACATTCAGTACTTC | CASSGSGTVAKNIQYF | NA | TRBJ2-4 | NA | TRBV6-1
TGTGCCAGCAGGCAGCTAGCCCGGCAGTTCTTC | CASRQLARQFF | NA | TRBJ2-1 | NA | TRBV28
TGTGCCAGCAACCTCAGGAACTCCTACGAGCAGTACTTC | CASNLRNSYEQYF | NA | TRBJ2-7 | NA | TRBV28
TGTGCCAGCAGCGTATCGGTAGGCGCGGGAGGGCCCTACGAGCAGTACTTC | CASSVSVGAGGPYEQYF | NA | TRBJ2-7 | TRBD2 | TRBV9
TGTGCCAGCAGTATAAACAGGGTAGGAACCTACGAGCAGTACTTC | CASSINRVGTYEQYF | NA | TRBJ2-7 | NA | TRBV27
TGTGCCAGCAGCGTCATCCAAACGGCCCCTAGCGGGAGGTTTGAGCAGTACTTC | CASSVIQTAPSGRFEQYF | NA | TRBJ2-7 | TRBD2 | TRBV5-6
TGTGCCAGCAGCTTAAGTCTAGCGAACACCGGGGAGCTGTTTTTT | CASSLSLANTGELFF | few | TRBJ2-2 | NA | TRBV11-2
TGCGCCAGCAGCTGGGGACTAGCGGGAGGGCCTGGAGATACGCAGTATTTT | CASSWGLAGGPGDTQYF | NA | TRBJ2-3 | TRBD2 | TRBV5-1
TGTGCCAGCAGCTTCCAACAGGATCAGCCCCAGCATTTT | CASSFQQDQPQHF | NA | TRBJ1-5 | NA | TRBV11-2
TGTGCCTGGACTCGTCCCCCGGGGAACACTGAAGCTTTCTTT | CAWTRPPGNTEAFF | once | TRBJ1-1 | NA | TRBV30
TGCGCCAGCAGCTTGGTAAGTCAAAGGAGTAACACTGAAGCTTTCTTT | CASSLVSQRSNTEAFF | NA | TRBJ1-1 | NA | TRBV5-1
TGTGCCAGCAGTTTTACTCTGGGCGGGAGTAGCTATGAGCAGTTCTTC | CASSFTLGGSSYEQFF | NA | TRBJ2-1 | TRBD2 | TRBV6-5
TGTGCCAGCAGCCAAAGACAGGCTTCGCCAAACAATGAGCAGTTCTTC | CASSQRQASPNNEQFF | NA | TRBJ2-1 | NA | TRBV14
TGTGCCAGCAGCCCCCGGGGGGGGAATACTGAAGCTTTCTTT | CASSPRGGNTEAFF | NA | TRBJ1-1 | NA | TRBV7-8
TGCGCCAGCAGCCCCCCGGGGACAGGGGCGGACAATGAGCAGTTCTTC | CASSPPGTGADNEQFF | NA | TRBJ2-1 | TRBD1 | TRBV4-1
TGCAGCGTCGTAGCGGGAGGGGTATCCTACGAGCAGTACTTC | CSVVAGGVSYEQYF | NA | TRBJ2-7 | TRBD2 | TRBV29-1
TGTGCCAGCAGCCAACTCCCTCAGCGGGACATCTACGAGCAGTACTTC | CASSQLPQRDIYEQYF | NA | TRBJ2-7 | NA | TRBV4-2
TGCGCCAGCAGCTTGGAGGGAAGACTAGCGGGAGCCCCCTACAATGAGCAGTTCTTC | CASSLEGRLAGAPYNEQFF | NA | TRBJ2-1 | TRBD2 | TRBV5-1
TGTGCCAGCATAAAGTTCGGGAGCGGGCTAAAGAGCTCCTACAATGAGCAGTTCTTC | CASIKFGSGLKSSYNEQFF | NA | TRBJ2-1 | NA | TRBV27
TGTGCCAGCAGCCAAACCCCGGACAGGGCCGGGGAGCTGTTTTTT | CASSQTPDRAGELFF | NA | TRBJ2-2 | TRBD1 | TRBV7-9